This T cell receptor beta chain was obtained from a study of shared clonotypes between healthy human individuals. Turning to the study itself: Three plates each covered CD4 naive and memory; CD8 naive two, CD8 memory one. Findings and caveats of the study: Shared clonotypes: about 5.3% naive CD4, roughly 4% naive CD8, 2.3% memory CD4, 0.35% to 0.5% memory CD8.

The germline V gene has CDR1 SEHNR and CDR2 FQNEAQ (reference sequence). V trimming: 5 bases; J trimming: 6 bases; junction bases outside the gene matches: 7. This CDR3 region has 15 residues. Genomic DNA per cell subset filled all wells of several immunoSEQ plates. Clones were read by immunoSEQ multiplex PCR, and TCRdb kept only the in-frame ones, dropping some. The table includes some 2.1 million clones, roughly 94% detected once. Turning to this clone: Its antigen is not known.

There were only Caucasian adults among the donors, and all lived in Nashville, Tennessee. The sequenced material came from naive CD4+ T cells sorted from blood. Subset denoted: CD45RA+ positively selected. The sequence was obtained from a man between 18 and 35 years old in good health. The chain joins TRBV7-9 to TRBJ2-1, with 10 bases identical to TRBD2. CDR3 nucleotides: TGTGCCAGCAGCCGGACTAGCGGCGATCCCAATGAGCAGTTCTTC. Its translation: CASSRTSGDPNEQFF.